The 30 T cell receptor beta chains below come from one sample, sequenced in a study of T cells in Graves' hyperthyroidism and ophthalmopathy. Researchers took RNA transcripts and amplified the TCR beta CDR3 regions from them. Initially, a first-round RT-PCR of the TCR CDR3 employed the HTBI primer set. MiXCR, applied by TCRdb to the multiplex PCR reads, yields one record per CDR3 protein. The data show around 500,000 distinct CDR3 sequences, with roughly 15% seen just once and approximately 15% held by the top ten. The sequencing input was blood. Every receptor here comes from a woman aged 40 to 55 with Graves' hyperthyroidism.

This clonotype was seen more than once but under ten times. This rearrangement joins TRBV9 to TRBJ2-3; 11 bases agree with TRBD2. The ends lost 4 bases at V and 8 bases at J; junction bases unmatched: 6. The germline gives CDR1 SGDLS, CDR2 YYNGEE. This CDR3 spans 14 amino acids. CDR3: CASSPGTSGSTQYF. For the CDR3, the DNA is TGTGCCAGCAGCCCCGGGACTAGCGGAAGTACGCAGTATTTT.

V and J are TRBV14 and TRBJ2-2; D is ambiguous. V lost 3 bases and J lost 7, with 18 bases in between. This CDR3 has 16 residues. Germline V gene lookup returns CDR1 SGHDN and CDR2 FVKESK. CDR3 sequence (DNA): TGTGCCAGCAGCCACCCTCGTACGGGTGGCGGCGGGGAGCTGTTTTTT. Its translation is CASSHPRTGGGGELFF.

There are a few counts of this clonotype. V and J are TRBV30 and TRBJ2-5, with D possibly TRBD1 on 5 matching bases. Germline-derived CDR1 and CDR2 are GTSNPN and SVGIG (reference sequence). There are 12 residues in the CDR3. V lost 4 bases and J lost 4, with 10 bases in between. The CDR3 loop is CAWTGSGETQYF. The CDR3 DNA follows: TGTGCCTGGACAGGGTCCGGAGAGACCCAGTACTTC. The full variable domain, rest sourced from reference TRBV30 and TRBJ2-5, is SQTIHQWPATLVQPVGSPLSLECTVEGTSNPNLYWYRQAAGRGLQLLFYSVGIGQISSEVPQNLSASRPQDRQFILSSKKLLLSDSGFYLCAWTGSGETQYFGPGTRLLVL.

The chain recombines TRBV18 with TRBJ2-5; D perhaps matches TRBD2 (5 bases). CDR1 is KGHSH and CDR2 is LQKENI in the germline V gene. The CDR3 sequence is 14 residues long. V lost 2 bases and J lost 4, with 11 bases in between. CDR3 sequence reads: CASSPIEGGETQYF. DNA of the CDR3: TGTGCCAGCTCACCAATCGAAGGAGGAGAGACCCAGTACTTC.

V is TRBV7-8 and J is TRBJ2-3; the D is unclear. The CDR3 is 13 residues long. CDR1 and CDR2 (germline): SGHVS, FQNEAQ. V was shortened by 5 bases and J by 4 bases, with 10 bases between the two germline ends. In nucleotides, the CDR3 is TGTGCCAGCAGCGGGTACTGGGCAGATACGCAGTATTTT. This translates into CASSGYWADTQYF.

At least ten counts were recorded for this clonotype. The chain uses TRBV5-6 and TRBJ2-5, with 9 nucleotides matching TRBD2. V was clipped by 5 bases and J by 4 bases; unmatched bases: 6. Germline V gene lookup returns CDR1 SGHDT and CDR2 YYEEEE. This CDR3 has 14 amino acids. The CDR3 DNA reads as TGTGCCAGCAGGTTACCGGGACTAGCAGAGACCCAGTACTTC. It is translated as CASRLPGLAETQYF.

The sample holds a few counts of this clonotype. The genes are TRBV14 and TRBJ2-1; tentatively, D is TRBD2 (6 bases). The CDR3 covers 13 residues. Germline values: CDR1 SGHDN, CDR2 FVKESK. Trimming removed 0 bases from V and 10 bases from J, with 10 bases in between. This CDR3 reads CASSQETRGEQFF. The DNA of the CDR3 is TGTGCCAGCAGCCAAGAGACCCGGGGGGAGCAGTTCTTC.

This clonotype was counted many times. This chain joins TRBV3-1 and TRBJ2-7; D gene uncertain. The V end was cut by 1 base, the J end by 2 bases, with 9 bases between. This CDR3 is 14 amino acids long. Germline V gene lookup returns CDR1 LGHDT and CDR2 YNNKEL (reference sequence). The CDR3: CASSQGQITYEQYF. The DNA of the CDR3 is TGTGCCAGCAGCCAAGGACAAATAACCTACGAGCAGTACTTC.

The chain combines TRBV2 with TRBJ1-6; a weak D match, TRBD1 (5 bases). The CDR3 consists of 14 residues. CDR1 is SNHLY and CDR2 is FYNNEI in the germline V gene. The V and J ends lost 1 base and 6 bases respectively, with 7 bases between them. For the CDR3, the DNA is TGTGCCAGCAGTGAAGGACAGCTTAATTCACCCCTCCACTTT. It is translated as CASSEGQLNSPLHF.

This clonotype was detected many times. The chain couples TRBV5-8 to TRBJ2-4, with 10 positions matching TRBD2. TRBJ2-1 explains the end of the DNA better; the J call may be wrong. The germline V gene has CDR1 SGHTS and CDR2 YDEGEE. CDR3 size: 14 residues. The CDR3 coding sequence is TGTGCCAGCAGCTTGGCCGAAGCGGGAGGGATTCAGTTCTTC. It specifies CASSLAEAGGIQFF.

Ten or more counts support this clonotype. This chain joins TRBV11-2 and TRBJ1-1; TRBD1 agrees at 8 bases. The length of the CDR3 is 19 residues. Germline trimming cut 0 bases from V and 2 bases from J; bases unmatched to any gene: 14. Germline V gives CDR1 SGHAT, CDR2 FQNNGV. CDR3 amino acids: CASSLDLRDRPNSNTEAFF. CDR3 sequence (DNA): TGTGCCAGCAGCTTAGATCTAAGGGACAGGCCCAACTCCAACACTGAAGCTTTCTTT.

The CDR3 here is CASSQDPGTGPKNIQYF. CDR3 in DNA: TGTGCCAGCAGCCAAGATCCCGGGACAGGGCCCAAAAACATTCAGTACTTC. The chain joins TRBV14 to TRBJ2-4; 9 bases are shared with TRBD1. The germline gives CDR1 SGHDN, CDR2 FVKESK. The length of the CDR3 is 17 residues. After removal of 0 bases from V and 2 bases from J, the junction contained 5 bases not matched to a gene.

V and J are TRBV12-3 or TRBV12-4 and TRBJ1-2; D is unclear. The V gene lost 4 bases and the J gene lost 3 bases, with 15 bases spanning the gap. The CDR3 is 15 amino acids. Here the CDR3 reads CASSSIRSIYYGYTF. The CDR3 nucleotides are TGTGCCAGCAGTTCGATAAGGTCAATCTACTATGGCTACACCTTC.

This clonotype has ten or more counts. For the CDR3, the DNA is TGTGCCAGCAGTTTCTCCAGGGGGAGTAATTCACCCCTCCACTTT. Translation: CASSFSRGSNSPLHF. The V and J genes are TRBV27 and TRBJ1-6; TRBD1 matches at 7 bases. The CDR3 has 15 amino acids. V dropped 3 bases and J dropped 6; count of bases not matched to a gene: 5. The germline CDR1 and CDR2 sequences are MNHEY and SMNVEV (reference sequence).

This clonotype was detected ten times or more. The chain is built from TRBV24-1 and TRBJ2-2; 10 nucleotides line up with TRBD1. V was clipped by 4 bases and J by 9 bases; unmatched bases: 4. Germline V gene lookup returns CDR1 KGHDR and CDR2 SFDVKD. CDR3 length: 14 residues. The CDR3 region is CATSDGTGVRELFF. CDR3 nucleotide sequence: TGTGCCACCAGTGACGGGACAGGGGTACGGGAGCTGTTTTTT.

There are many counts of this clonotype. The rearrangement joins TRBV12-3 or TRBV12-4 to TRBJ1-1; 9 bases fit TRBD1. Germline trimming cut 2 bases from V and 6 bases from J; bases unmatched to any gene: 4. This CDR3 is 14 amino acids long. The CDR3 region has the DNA TGTGCCAGCAGTTTAACAGGGGGCTGGGCTGAAGCTTTCTTT. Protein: CASSLTGGWAEAFF.

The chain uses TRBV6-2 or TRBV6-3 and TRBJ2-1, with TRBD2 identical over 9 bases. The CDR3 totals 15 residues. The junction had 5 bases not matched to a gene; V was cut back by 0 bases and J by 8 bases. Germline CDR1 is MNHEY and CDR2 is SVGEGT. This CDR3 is CASSYSSGGVDEQFF. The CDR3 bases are TGTGCCAGCAGTTACTCTAGCGGGGGCGTTGATGAGCAGTTCTTC.

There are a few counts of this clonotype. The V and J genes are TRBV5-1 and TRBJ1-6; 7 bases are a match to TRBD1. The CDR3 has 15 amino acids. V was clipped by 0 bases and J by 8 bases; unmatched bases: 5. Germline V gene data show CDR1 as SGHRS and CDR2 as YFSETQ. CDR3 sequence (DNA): TGCGCCAGCAGCTTGGCCACAGGGGAGGATTCACCCCTCCACTTT. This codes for CASSLATGEDSPLHF.

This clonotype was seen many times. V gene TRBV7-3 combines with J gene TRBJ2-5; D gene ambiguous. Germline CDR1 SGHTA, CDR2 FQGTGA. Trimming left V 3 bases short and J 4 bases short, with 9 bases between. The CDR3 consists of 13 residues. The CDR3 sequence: CASSFVRGETQYF. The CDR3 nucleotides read TGTGCCAGCAGCTTTGTCAGAGGAGAGACCCAGTACTTC.

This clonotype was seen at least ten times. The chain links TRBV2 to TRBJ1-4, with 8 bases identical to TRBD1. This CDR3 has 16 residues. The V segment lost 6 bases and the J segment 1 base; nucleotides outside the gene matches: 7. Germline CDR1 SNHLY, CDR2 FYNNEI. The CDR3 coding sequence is TGTGCCAGCAGGCGCACAGGGGGTGGAACTAATGAAAAACTGTTTTTT. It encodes CASRRTGGGTNEKLFF.

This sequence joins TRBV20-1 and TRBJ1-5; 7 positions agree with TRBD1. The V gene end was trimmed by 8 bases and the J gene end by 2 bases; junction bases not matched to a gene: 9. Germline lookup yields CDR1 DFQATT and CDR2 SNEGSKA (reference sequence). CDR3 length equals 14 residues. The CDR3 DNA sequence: TGCAGTTGCACCGGGACAGCCCGCAATCAGCCCCAGCATTTT. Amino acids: CSCTGTARNQPQHF.

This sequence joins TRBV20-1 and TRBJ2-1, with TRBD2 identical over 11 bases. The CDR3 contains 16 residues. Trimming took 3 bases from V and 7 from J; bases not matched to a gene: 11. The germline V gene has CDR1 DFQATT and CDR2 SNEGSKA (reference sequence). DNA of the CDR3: TGCAGTGCTAGCGCCTGGGCGACTAGCGGGACAAATGAGCAGTTCTTC. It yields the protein CSASAWATSGTNEQFF.

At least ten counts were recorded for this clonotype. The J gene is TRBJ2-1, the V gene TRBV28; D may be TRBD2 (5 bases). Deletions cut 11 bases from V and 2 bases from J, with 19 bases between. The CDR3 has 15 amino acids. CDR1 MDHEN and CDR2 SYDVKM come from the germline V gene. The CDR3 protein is CAVLRGGSAYNEQFF. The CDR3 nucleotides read TGTGCCGTGCTACGTGGAGGTAGTGCCTACAATGAGCAGTTCTTC. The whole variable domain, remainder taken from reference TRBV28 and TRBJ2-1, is DVKVTQSSRYLVKRTGEKVFLECVQDMDHENMFWYRQDPGLGLRLIYFSYDVKMKEKGDIPEGYSVSREKKERFSLILESASTNQTSMYLCAVLRGGSAYNEQFFGPGTRLTVL.

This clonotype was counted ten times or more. The CDR3 coding sequence is TGTGCCAGCAGTTTTGAGGGGGCAGGTCAGCCCCAGCATTTT. Protein product: CASSFEGAGQPQHF. The chain carries TRBV28 and TRBJ1-5; 7 bases agree with TRBD1. Trimming took 3 bases from V and 6 from J; bases not matched to a gene: 5. The CDR3 has 14 amino acids. Germline V gives CDR1 MDHEN, CDR2 SYDVKM.

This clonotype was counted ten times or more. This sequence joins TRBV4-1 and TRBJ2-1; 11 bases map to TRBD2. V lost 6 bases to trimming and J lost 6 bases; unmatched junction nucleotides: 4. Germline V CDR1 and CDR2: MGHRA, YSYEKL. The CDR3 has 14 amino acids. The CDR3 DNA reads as TGCGCCAGCAGGAAGACTAGCGGGGCCAATGAGCAGTTCTTC. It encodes CASRKTSGANEQFF.

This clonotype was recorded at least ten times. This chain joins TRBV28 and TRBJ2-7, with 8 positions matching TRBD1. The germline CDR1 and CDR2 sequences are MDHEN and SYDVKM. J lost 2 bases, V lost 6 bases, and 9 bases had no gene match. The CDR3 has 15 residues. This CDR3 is CASRSPGGIAYEQYF. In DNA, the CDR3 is TGTGCCAGCAGATCCCCAGGGGGCATCGCCTACGAGCAGTACTTC. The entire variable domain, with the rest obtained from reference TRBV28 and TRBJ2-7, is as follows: DVKVTQSSRYLVKRTGEKVFLECVQDMDHENMFWYRQDPGLGLRLIYFSYDVKMKEKGDIPEGYSVSREKKERFSLILESASTNQTSMYLCASRSPGGIAYEQYFGPGTRLTVT.

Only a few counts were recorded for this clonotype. CDR3 residues: CASSLPQGGLAGNYEQYF. CDR3 DNA sequence: TGTGCCAGCAGCTTACCACAGGGAGGGCTAGCGGGGAATTACGAGCAGTACTTC. The genes are TRBV7-9 and TRBJ2-7; 9 bases align to TRBD2. V was pared by 2 bases and J by 4 bases, with 15 bases of the junction left unmatched. Germline loops: CDR1 SEHNR, CDR2 FQNEAQ (reference sequence). The CDR3 is made up of 18 amino acids.

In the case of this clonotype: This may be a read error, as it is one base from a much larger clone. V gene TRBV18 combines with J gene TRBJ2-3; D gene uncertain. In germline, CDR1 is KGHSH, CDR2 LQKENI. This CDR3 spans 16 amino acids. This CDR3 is CASPPPRRKTTDTQYF. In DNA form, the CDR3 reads TGTGCCAGCCCACCACCCCGGCGCAAGACCACAGATACGCAGTATTTT.

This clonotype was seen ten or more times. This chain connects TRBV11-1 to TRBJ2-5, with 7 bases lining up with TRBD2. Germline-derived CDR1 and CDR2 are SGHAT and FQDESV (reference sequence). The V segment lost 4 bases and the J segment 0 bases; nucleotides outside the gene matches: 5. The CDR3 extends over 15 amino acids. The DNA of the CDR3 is TGTGCCAGCAGCTCGGGACTACTGTACCAAGAGACCCAGTACTTC. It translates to CASSSGLLYQETQYF.

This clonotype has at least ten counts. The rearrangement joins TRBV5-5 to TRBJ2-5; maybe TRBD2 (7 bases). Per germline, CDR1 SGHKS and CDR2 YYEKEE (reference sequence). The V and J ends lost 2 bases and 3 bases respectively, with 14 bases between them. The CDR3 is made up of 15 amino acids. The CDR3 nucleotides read TGTGCCAGCAGCTTCAAACAGGGAGGGGAAGAGACCCAGTACTTC. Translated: CASSFKQGGEETQYF. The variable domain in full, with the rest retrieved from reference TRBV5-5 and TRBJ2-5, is DAGVTQSPTHLIKTRGQQVTLRCSPISGHKSVSWYQQVLGQGPQFIFQYYEKEERGRGNFPDRFSARQFPNYSSELNVNALLLGDSALYLCASSFKQGGEETQYFGPGTRLLVL.